The T cell receptor beta chain under discussion was sequenced for a study of shared clonotypes between healthy human individuals. Study-level results: The small donor group covered limited genetic and exposure diversity. Naive subsets generally had larger estimated richness than memory subsets. In contrast to clonotypes shared by all four donors, non-shared clonotypes had lower generation probabilities.

Every subset had its genomic DNA shared out evenly among several immunoSEQ plates. The protocol was immunoSEQ multiplex PCR, while the TCRdb copy is restricted to in-frame clones and leaves out a portion. The table lists about 1.5 million clones, 95% to 99% of them singletons, with approximately 0.44% in the top ten. Remarks on this clone: The antigen remains undetermined.

The CDR3 is 14 amino acids. V trimming: 5 bases; J trimming: 1 base; junction bases outside the gene matches: 4. Germline values: CDR1 MNHNS, CDR2 SASEGT. This sequence originates from a man aged 30-40 years in good health. The sequenced sample was naive CD4+ T cells sorted from blood. This sample's subset: CD45RA+ positively selected. The chain employs TRBV6-1 and TRBJ1-2; 7 nucleotides agree with TRBD1. The CDR3 sequence: CASSRQGLNYGYTF. The CDR3 nucleotides are TGTGCCAGCAGTCGACAGGGCCTTAACTATGGCTACACCTTC.